A single T cell receptor beta chain is shown here with its context. Source study methods: The assay estimated nucleated cells by amplifying reference gene primers. Clones were sequenced by immunoSEQ multiplex PCR, and TCRdb holds only the in-frame ones, with some missing. V, J and clone size are taken as reported in that table, and D and trimming were inferred from the DNA itself. The table has about 140,000 clones, about four fifths seen once; the top ten hold nearly 3.5%. This sample is drawn from a study of blood T cell repertoires in COVID-19. About the research overall: Acute and convalescent COVID-19 samples came from the United States, Italy and Spain. Sources were T cells, B-cell-depleted T cells, or PBMCs; the material itself was cDNA or gDNA.

Those who participated ranged in age from roughly 18 to 89 years and resided in roughly 26 US areas. Germline-derived CDR1 and CDR2 are LNHNV and YYDKDF (reference sequence). The V gene end was trimmed by 1 base and the J gene end by 1 base; junction bases not matched to a gene: 3. This CDR3 spans 16 amino acids. Sample: PBMCs or T cells enriched from blood (not recorded which). The rearrangement uses TRBV15 and TRBJ2-2, with TRBD1 matching 7 bases. The receptor's source is a woman aged 45-60 years with acute COVID-19. The CDR3 protein is CATSRGGQLNTGELFF. The CDR3 region has the DNA TGTGCCACCAGCAGAGGGGGACAGCTGAACACCGGGGAGCTGTTTTTT. The full variable domain, completed using reference TRBV15 and TRBJ2-2, is DAMVIQNPRYQVTQFGKPVTLSCSQTLNHNVMYWYQQKSSQAPKLLFHYYDKDFNNEADTPDNFQSRRPNTSFCFLDIRSPGLGDTAMYLCATSRGGQLNTGELFFGEGSRLTVL.